Each of the 7 T cell receptor beta chains below was sequenced from the same sample in a study of blood T cell repertoires in COVID-19 (dated by TCRdb to about 2020). The library was obtained by the immunoSEQ multiplex PCR assay. TCRdb stores this immuneACCESS table with in-frame sequences only. Part of the clones is absent; in the studies checked, under half of the shortfall reflects unresolved V genes, and no reason is known for the rest. This sample comprises fewer than 350,000 clones, 89% of them detected only once. The ten largest clones represent 4.5% to 6.5% of the sample. Sequenced input: PBMCs or T cells enriched from blood (not recorded which). The receptors here all came from a man aged 55 to 69 who had recovered from COVID-19.

V gene TRBV28 combines with J gene TRBJ2-7, with 13 positions matching TRBD2. Germline V gene lookup returns CDR1 MDHEN and CDR2 SYDVKM. V gave up 9 bases and J gave up 4 bases; unmatched junction bases: 3. CDR3 length: 13 amino acids. CDR3 sequence: CASRTSGSYEQYF. The CDR3 DNA reads TGTGCCAGTCGGACTAGCGGGAGTTACGAGCAGTACTTC.

The chain carries TRBV5-1 and TRBJ2-3, with 8 bases lining up with TRBD2. There are 17 residues in the CDR3. Trimming cost V 3 bases and J 0 bases; bases outside gene matches: 9. CDR1 SGHRS and CDR2 YFSETQ come from the germline V gene. In nucleotides, the CDR3 is TGCGCCAGCAGCTCTAGCCGACTAGCGCAGAGCACAGATACGCAGTATTTT. Translating gives CASSSSRLAQSTDTQYF.

The gene calls are TRBV4-1 and TRBJ1-5; 10 bases line up with TRBD1. The germline gives CDR1 MGHRA, CDR2 YSYEKL. The CDR3 spans 18 residues. The V and J ends lost 0 bases and 4 bases, in that order; junction bases with no gene match: 9. The CDR3 sequence: CASSQDILGDRGNQPQHF. In DNA form, the CDR3 reads TGCGCCAGCAGCCAAGATATTTTAGGGGACAGGGGTAATCAGCCCCAGCATTTT.

V gene TRBV5-1 combines with J gene TRBJ1-2; D is perhaps TRBD1 (5 bases). CDR1 and CDR2 from the germline V gene are SGHRS and YFSETQ. CDR3 length: 14 amino acids. The V end lost 2 bases, the J end lost 6 bases, and 14 bases lay between the germline ends. CDR3 residues: CASSFGTGWDGYTF. In nucleotides, the CDR3 is TGCGCCAGCAGCTTCGGGACTGGGTGGGATGGCTACACCTTC. Combining the CDR3 with reference TRBV5-1 and TRBJ1-2 gives the whole variable domain KAGVTQTPRYLIKTRGQQVTLSCSPISGHRSVSWYQQTPGQGLQFLFEYFSETQRNKGNFPGRFSGRQFSNSRSEMNVSTLELGDSALYLCASSFGTGWDGYTFGSGTRLTVV.

This chain connects TRBV30 to TRBJ2-6; D might be TRBD1 (6 bases). V was trimmed by 5 bases and J by 0 bases, leaving 8 bases between them. CDR3 length equals 14 residues. Germline CDR1 reads GTSNPN; CDR2 reads SVGIG (reference sequence). In DNA, the CDR3 is TGTGCCTGGGACAGGACCTCTGGGGCCAACGTCCTGACTTTC. This gives the protein CAWDRTSGANVLTF. Drawing the rest from reference TRBV30 and TRBJ2-6, the complete variable domain is SQTIHQWPATLVQPVGSPLSLECTVEGTSNPNLYWYRQAAGRGLQLLFYSVGIGQISSEVPQNLSASRPQDRQFILSSKKLLLSDSGFYLCAWDRTSGANVLTFGAGSRLTVL.

This clone was detected only once. The chain carries TRBV28 and TRBJ2-7, with D maybe TRBD2 (5 bases). Trimming shortened V by 0 bases and J by 0 bases, and 6 bases separated the two germline ends. CDR1 MDHEN and CDR2 SYDVKM come from the germline V gene. The CDR3 spans 14 residues. In nucleotides, the CDR3 is TGTGCCAGCAGTTTATGGGGGAGCTCCTACGAGCAGTACTTC. Encoded protein: CASSLWGSSYEQYF.

V usage is TRBV5-4 and J usage is TRBJ2-1, with 12 bases aligning to TRBD2. The CDR3 covers 18 residues. With V trimmed by 4 bases and J by 8 bases, 16 bases remained unmatched. The germline CDR1 and CDR2 sequences are SGHNT and YYREEE (reference sequence). CDR3 bases: TGTGCCAGCAGCCTGGGGGCGACTAGCGGGAGATTGGTATATGAGCAGTTCTTC. Its translation is CASSLGATSGRLVYEQFF. The full variable domain, rest sourced from reference TRBV5-4 and TRBJ2-1, is ETGVTQSPTHLIKTRGQQVTLRCSSQSGHNTVSWYQQALGQGPQFIFQYYREEENGRGNFPPRFSGLQFPNYSSELNVNALELDDSALYLCASSLGATSGRLVYEQFFGPGTRLTVL.